Below are 28 T cell receptor beta chains sequenced from a single sample in a study of T-cell memory formation after mild COVID-19 (dated by TCRdb to about 2021). The library was produced with 5' RACE. Sequencing instrument: Illumina NovaSeq 6000. TCRdb reprocessing: public reads trimmed at Q25 with fastp, clones called with MiXCR, in-frame beta chains kept. Rows with one shared CDR3 protein collapse into an entry with the most common genes and DNA. The sample table contains 470,000 or so distinct CDR3 sequences; only one count was recorded for 20% of them. Around 9.2% of the sample is taken by the ten largest. Sequencing was done on a sample of PBMCs or a T cell subset sorted from them (not recorded which). The receptor set was obtained from an adult woman who had mild COVID-19 (a few samples of this study predate the infection). The sample titles of this study are shuffled in the database, so cell type and time point are left out; the donor was told from shared clones.

The chain has TRBV7-2 and TRBJ2-5, with TRBD2 as a possible D gene (5 bases). The CDR3 is 13 amino acids. Trimming took 5 bases from V and 4 from J, leaving 11 bases between them. The germline gives CDR1 SGHTA, CDR2 FQGNSA. Here the CDR3 DNA reads TGTGCCAGCAGCCCAGCGGTTACAGAGACCCAGTACTTC. Translated: CASSPAVTETQYF.

This clonotype was counted between two and nine times. The gene calls are TRBV11-2 and TRBJ2-1, with D uncertain. The V gene's germline CDR1 is SGHAT and CDR2 FQNNGV. The CDR3 length is 12 residues. V dropped 5 bases and J dropped 9 bases, with 11 bases sitting between them. In DNA form, the CDR3 reads TGTGCCAGCAGCCCCCTCCCCGGTGAGCAGTTCTTC. This translates into CASSPLPGEQFF.

The CDR3 protein is CASSDPGSGTGEQYF. The CDR3 nucleotides read TGTGCCAGCAGTGATCCAGGCTCCGGGACGGGCGAGCAGTACTTC. The J gene is TRBJ2-7, the V gene TRBV6-1; TRBD1 or TRBD2 may be the D gene (5 bases each). The CDR3 runs 15 residues. Germline values: CDR1 MNHNS, CDR2 SASEGT. Deletions cut 3 bases from V and 6 bases from J, with 18 bases between.

This clonotype has a handful of counts. This chain links TRBV5-1 with TRBJ1-2, with TRBD1 identical over 7 bases. Trimming at V came to 4 bases and at J to 8 bases, leaving 17 bases not matched to a gene. The length of the CDR3 is 16 residues. Germline V lookup: CDR1 SGHRS, CDR2 YFSETQ. The CDR3 is CASSQNTGAILQGYTF. Written as DNA, the CDR3 is TGCGCCAGCAGCCAAAATACAGGGGCCATCCTGCAGGGCTACACCTTC.

This clonotype has more than one count but fewer than ten. The CDR3 here is CASSLAGRADTEAFF. As DNA, the CDR3 is TGTGCCAGCAGCTTAGCGGGCCGGGCGGACACTGAAGCTTTCTTT. The chain is built from TRBV7-9 and TRBJ1-1; D not certain. V was cut by 0 bases and J by 3 bases, with 11 bases left in between. CDR1 and CDR2 (germline): SEHNR, FQNEAQ (reference sequence). The CDR3 has 15 amino acids.

The V and J genes are TRBV12-3 or TRBV12-4 and TRBJ2-5; maybe TRBD1 (6 bases). V shed 6 bases and J shed 4 bases, with 21 bases lying between them. This CDR3 contains 16 residues. In DNA, the CDR3 is TGTGCCAGCAGCTCTGGACCCAGGGAAGGGGGAGAGACCCAGTACTTC. Its protein is CASSSGPREGGETQYF.

This clonotype was seen a handful of times. This chain joins TRBV5-1 and TRBJ2-7, with D perhaps TRBD2 (5 bases). The CDR3 covers 15 residues. Looked up from germline, CDR1 is SGHRS and CDR2 is YFSETQ. V lost 4 bases to trimming and J lost 2 bases, with 16 bases between them. CDR3 DNA: TGCGCCAGCAGCAACGGCCTCAGCGGCCCCTACGAGCAGTACTTC. Amino acids: CASSNGLSGPYEQYF. The full variable domain, in which reference TRBV5-1 and TRBJ2-7 provide the parts outside the CDR3, is KAGVTQTPRYLIKTRGQQVTLSCSPISGHRSVSWYQQTPGQGLQFLFEYFSETQRNKGNFPGRFSGRQFSNSRSEMNVSTLELGDSALYLCASSNGLSGPYEQYFGPGTRLTVT.

This clonotype has only a few counts. This sequence joins TRBV6-5 and TRBJ1-1, with D maybe TRBD1 (6 bases). The CDR3 extends over 14 amino acids. Trimming shortened V by 0 bases and J by 4 bases, and 9 bases separated the two germline ends. Germline CDR1 is MNHEY and CDR2 is SVGAGI. The CDR3 DNA sequence: TGTGCCAGCAGTTACTCGCCGACAGGCACTGAAGCTTTCTTT. Its protein product is CASSYSPTGTEAFF.

Ten or more counts support this clonotype. The rearrangement uses TRBV15 and TRBJ2-7; D is unclear. The CDR3 extends over 13 amino acids. Trimming cost V 0 bases and J 6 bases, with 9 bases left between them. Per the germline V gene, CDR1 is LNHNV and CDR2 is YYDKDF (reference sequence). This CDR3 is CATSREVVAEQYF. CDR3 DNA: TGTGCCACCAGCAGAGAAGTAGTCGCCGAGCAGTACTTC.

This clonotype was observed a handful of times. The V call is TRBV20-1, the J call TRBJ2-3; D might be TRBD1 (5 bases). The J call may be in error: the DNA end matches TRBJ1-5 better. The CDR3 length is 15 residues. CDR1 and CDR2 from the germline V gene are DFQATT and SNEGSKA (reference sequence). CDR3 loop: CSARDPGGPTDTQHF. Written as DNA, the CDR3 is TGCAGTGCTAGAGATCCGGGAGGGCCGACAGATACGCAGCATTTT.

This rearrangement joins TRBV5-1 to TRBJ1-2; possibly TRBD1 for D (5 bases). The CDR3 runs 15 residues. The V gene's germline CDR1 is SGHRS and CDR2 YFSETQ. Trimming stripped 5 bases from V and 2 bases from J, with 16 bases between. The CDR3 is CASRLSPGENYGYTF. CDR3 bases: TGCGCCAGCAGGTTGTCCCCGGGGGAAAACTATGGCTACACCTTC.

This clonotype was counted a few times. The gene calls are TRBV20-1 and TRBJ2-1; D is perhaps TRBD1 or TRBD2 (5 bases each). V was pared by 5 bases and J by 2 bases, with 13 bases between. CDR1 and CDR2 (germline): DFQATT, SNEGSKA (reference sequence). This CDR3 region has 14 residues. CDR3 loop: CSAPPLGAYNEQFF. The CDR3, as DNA: TGCAGTGCTCCGCCCCTGGGGGCCTACAATGAGCAGTTCTTC.

This clonotype was observed many times. The rearrangement links TRBV12-3 or TRBV12-4 to TRBJ2-6, with D hard to call. The CDR3 runs 15 residues. V was trimmed by 3 bases and J by 0 bases, leaving 6 bases between them. This chain's CDR3 is CASSFSSSGANVLTF. The CDR3 nucleotides read TGTGCCAGCAGTTTCTCTAGCTCTGGGGCCAACGTCCTGACTTTC.

J is TRBJ1-2 and V is TRBV2; TRBD1 agrees at 9 bases. This CDR3 is built from 14 residues. J was trimmed by 4 bases and V by 8 bases; bases with no gene match: 8. Per germline, CDR1 SNHLY and CDR2 FYNNEI. The CDR3 spells CASRTEQGAYGYTF. CDR3 in DNA: TGTGCCAGCCGAACGGAACAGGGGGCCTATGGCTACACCTTC.

This clonotype showed up just a few times. V gene TRBV29-1 combines with J gene TRBJ2-6; possibly TRBD1 or TRBD2 for D (6 bases each). Germline V gene sequence: CDR1 SQVTM, CDR2 ANQGSEA. The V end lost 4 bases, the J end lost 2 bases, and 9 bases lay between the germline ends. The CDR3 contains 14 residues. The CDR3 reads CSVGGAAGANVLTF. The CDR3 region has the DNA TGCAGCGTTGGGGGGGCGGCTGGGGCCAACGTCCTGACTTTC.

This clonotype turned up a few times. J is TRBJ2-3 and V is TRBV5-5; D possibly corresponds to TRBD1 (5 bases). Germline lookup yields CDR1 SGHKS and CDR2 YYEKEE (reference sequence). Trimming left V 1 base short and J 2 bases short, with 11 bases between. The CDR3 has 15 residues. CDR3 DNA sequence: TGTGCCAGCAGCTTGTTGGGGCAGAACACAGATACGCAGTATTTT. The encoded protein is CASSLLGQNTDTQYF.

This chain joins TRBV3-1 and TRBJ2-3; D is undetermined. V was cut by 6 bases and J by 3 bases, with 4 bases left in between. The CDR3 is made up of 11 amino acids. Germline V lookup: CDR1 LGHDT, CDR2 YNNKEL (reference sequence). In DNA, the CDR3 is TGTGCCAGCAGAGGAACAGATACGCAGTATTTT. The encoded protein is CASRGTDTQYF.

This clonotype was seen a few times. This chain uses TRBV3-1 with TRBJ2-7; 13 bases map to TRBD2. V shed 0 bases, J shed 2 bases, and the junction held 13 bases outside the gene matches. Germline CDR1 LGHDT, CDR2 YNNKEL (reference sequence). The CDR3 loop spans 20 amino acids. CDR3 bases: TGTGCCAGCAGCCAAGACCACCTGACTAGCGGGAGGCCTGGGGCCTACGAGCAGTACTTC. Its protein is CASSQDHLTSGRPGAYEQYF.

This clonotype was seen a few times. The chain has TRBV4-2 and TRBJ1-1; no reliable D call. This CDR3 spans 14 amino acids. V lost 1 base and J 5 bases, leaving 11 bases between the germline ends. Germline V lookup: CDR1 LGHNA, CDR2 YNFKEQ. The CDR3 nucleotides are TGTGCCAGCAGCCAAGGTTCGAGGGTGACTGAAGCTTTCTTT. Amino acids: CASSQGSRVTEAFF.

This clonotype was seen only a few times. The chain employs TRBV18 and TRBJ1-2; D not resolved. The V gene lost 3 bases and the J gene lost 3 bases, with 8 bases spanning the gap. CDR1 is KGHSH and CDR2 is LQKENI in the germline V gene. This CDR3 region has 13 residues. The CDR3 sequence: CASSPADDYGYTF. The DNA of the CDR3 is TGTGCCAGCTCACCGGCAGATGACTATGGCTACACCTTC. The complete variable domain, with remaining parts taken from reference TRBV18 and TRBJ1-2, reads NAGVMQNPRHLVRRRGQEARLRCSPMKGHSHVYWYRQLPEEGLKFMVYLQKENIIDESGMPKERFSAEFPKEGPSILRIQQVVRGDSAAYFCASSPADDYGYTFGSGTRLTVV.

This clonotype was detected only a few times. V is TRBV7-3 and J is TRBJ2-5; TRBD1 might be the D (6 bases). CDR1 is SGHTA, CDR2 FQGTGA, per germline. Trimming pared 3 bases from V and 5 bases from J, leaving 13 bases between. CDR3 size: 14 residues. CDR3 sequence reads: CASSFSGAGETQYF. The DNA for the CDR3 is TGTGCCAGCAGCTTCTCAGGGGCAGGGGAGACCCAGTACTTC.

This clonotype was observed a handful of times. The chain uses TRBV12-3 or TRBV12-4 and TRBJ2-7; TRBD2 might be the D (7 bases). V was clipped by 3 bases and J by 4 bases, with 22 bases between them. The CDR3 covers 17 residues. The CDR3 spells CASSFQGRASNPYEQYF. Written as DNA, the CDR3 is TGTGCCAGCAGTTTCCAGGGGAGGGCCTCGAACCCTTACGAGCAGTACTTC.

CDR3 sequence reads: CASSHGPQVSTYEQYF. The CDR3 region has the DNA TGTGCCAGCAGCCATGGTCCCCAAGTCTCTACCTACGAGCAGTACTTC. This chain links TRBV5-5 with TRBJ2-7; the D is unclear. The germline V gene has CDR1 SGHKS and CDR2 YYEKEE (reference sequence). The CDR3 spans 16 residues. The V end lost 4 bases, the J end lost 2 bases, and 19 bases lay between the germline ends.

The chain joins TRBV24-1 to TRBJ1-5; D not resolved. The germline CDR1 and CDR2 sequences are KGHDR and SFDVKD. The ends were cut back, 8 bases at V and 7 bases at J, with 11 bases in the middle. The CDR3 consists of 12 residues. This CDR3 reads CATISRHQPQHF. CDR3 nucleotide sequence: TGTGCCACCATTAGCCGACACCAGCCCCAGCATTTT.

The chain recombines TRBV2 with TRBJ2-1; D unresolved. Germline V gives CDR1 SNHLY, CDR2 FYNNEI. The CDR3 spans 15 residues. The ends were cut back, 6 bases at V and 0 bases at J, with 12 bases in the middle. The CDR3 region is CASRVDPSSYNEQFF. CDR3 in DNA: TGTGCCAGCAGGGTGGACCCCAGCTCCTACAATGAGCAGTTCTTC. The full variable domain, completed using reference TRBV2 and TRBJ2-1, is EPEVTQTPSHQVTQMGQEVILRCVPISNHLYFYWYRQILGQKVEFLVSFYNNEISEKSEIFDDQFSVERPDGSNFTLKIRSTKLEDSAMYFCASRVDPSSYNEQFFGPGTRLTVL.

V and J are TRBV6-5 and TRBJ2-5; D is undetermined. The CDR3 covers 17 residues. CDR1 MNHEY and CDR2 SVGAGI come from the germline V gene. The ends were cut back, 2 bases at V and 0 bases at J, with 16 bases in the middle. For the CDR3, the DNA is TGTGCCAGCAGTTACGAGAAAGGCTCCACGTACCAAGAGACCCAGTACTTC. This gives the protein CASSYEKGSTYQETQYF.

The sample holds a few counts of this clonotype. The rearrangement joins TRBV6-4 to TRBJ2-7; a possible D gene is TRBD1 (6 bases). The length of the CDR3 is 13 residues. Trimming removed 8 bases at V and 6 bases at J, with 17 bases between. Germline CDR1 MRHNA, CDR2 SNTAGT. The CDR3 sequence is CASVSRGVPEQYF. In DNA form, the CDR3 reads TGTGCCAGCGTATCCAGGGGAGTCCCCGAGCAGTACTTC.

This clonotype came up many times. The V call is TRBV5-5, the J call TRBJ1-1; the D gene is possibly TRBD1 (5 bases). The V and J ends lost 1 base and 11 bases respectively, with 15 bases between them. Germline CDR1 is SGHKS and CDR2 is YYEKEE (reference sequence). CDR3 length: 13 residues. The chain's CDR3 is CASSLSRDRGAFF. The CDR3 DNA follows: TGTGCCAGCAGCTTGAGCAGGGACCGGGGGGCTTTCTTT. Complete variable domain (other parts from reference TRBV5-5 and TRBJ1-1): DAGVTQSPTHLIKTRGQQVTLRCSPISGHKSVSWYQQVLGQGPQFIFQYYEKEERGRGNFPDRFSARQFPNYSSELNVNALLLGDSALYLCASSLSRDRGAFFGQGTRLTVV.